This is a list of T cell receptor beta chains from one sample in a study of shared clonotypes between healthy human individuals. The protocol was immunoSEQ multiplex PCR, while the TCRdb copy is restricted to in-frame clones and leaves out a portion. The repertoire includes around 990,000 clones, roughly 80% of them detected once, and over 0.8% sits in the top ten. Input material: memory CD4+ T cells from PBMCs. The receptors derive from a man between 18 and 35 years old in good health. Some clones in this sample may be carry-over from other donors' samples. The CDR3 runs from the conserved cysteine through the conserved F or W. A D gene is named only where the DNA matches it firmly.

cdr3_aa: CATSRDELGDRGVTEAFF; d_call: TRBD1; v_call: TRBV15; j_call: TRBJ1-1
cdr3_aa: CSVGVGETQYF; d_call: NA; v_call: TRBV29-1; j_call: TRBJ2-5
cdr3_aa: CASSTGGRSSYEQYF; d_call: TRBD2; v_call: TRBV9; j_call: TRBJ2-7
cdr3_aa: CASSSAGWSHEQYF; d_call: NA; v_call: TRBV2; j_call: TRBJ2-7
cdr3_aa: CASSPQVGDEQYF; d_call: NA; v_call: TRBV7-3; j_call: TRBJ2-7
cdr3_aa: CAIKGGRAQDEQFF; d_call: TRBD2; v_call: TRBV10-3; j_call: TRBJ2-1
cdr3_aa: CASSFLAGLNYGYTF; d_call: NA; v_call: TRBV28; j_call: TRBJ1-2
cdr3_aa: CASSPRIGSGSRAGELFF; d_call: TRBD2; v_call: TRBV7-6; j_call: TRBJ2-2
cdr3_aa: CASSPLGGPYEQYF; d_call: NA; v_call: TRBV28; j_call: TRBJ2-7
cdr3_aa: CASSLWAGGQETQYF; d_call: TRBD2; v_call: TRBV28; j_call: TRBJ2-5
cdr3_aa: CASSAGGTGGETQYF; d_call: TRBD1; v_call: TRBV5-1; j_call: TRBJ2-5
cdr3_aa: CAWSVRRGTEAFF; d_call: NA; v_call: TRBV30; j_call: TRBJ1-1
cdr3_aa: CASSLLGAGGTGELFF; d_call: TRBD1; v_call: TRBV28; j_call: TRBJ2-2
cdr3_aa: CATSSRGVAEAFF; d_call: NA; v_call: TRBV15; j_call: TRBJ1-1
cdr3_aa: CASSRGQGARNEQFF; d_call: TRBD1; v_call: TRBV11-3; j_call: TRBJ2-1